These 24 T cell receptor beta chains were sequenced from one sample in a study of patients and donors after allogeneic stem cell transplantation. In TCRdb, the RT-PCR reads were re-called with MiXCR into one record per CDR3 protein. The sample includes roughly 880,000 distinct CDR3 sequences, more than 15% seen only once; the top ten take 5% to 6.5%. The specimen sequenced was blood, either unsorted or a sorted T cell fraction (not recorded which). The source is a human donor who was either an allogeneic HSCT recipient or a stem cell or donor lymphocyte infusion donor (not recorded which). It is not recorded whose cells these are; they may come from a transplant donor.

In DNA, the CDR3 is TGTGCCACCCTGGATAGCGAAGCTTTCTTT. Protein sequence: CATLDSEAFF. The V and J genes are TRBV2 and TRBJ1-1; D is ambiguous. This CDR3 has 10 amino acids. V was pared by 10 bases and J by 8 bases, with 11 bases between. CDR1 SNHLY and CDR2 FYNNEI come from the germline V gene.

This chain uses TRBV25-1 with TRBJ2-1; 13 bases align to TRBD2. Germline values: CDR1 MGHDK, CDR2 SYGVNS. The trim removed 7 bases at V and 7 bases at J, leaving 7 bases unmatched. The CDR3 extends over 15 amino acids. CDR3 protein: CASTQLAGGRNEQFF. The CDR3 DNA sequence: TGTGCCAGCACTCAACTAGCGGGGGGGCGGAATGAGCAGTTCTTC.

The chain links TRBV6-1 to TRBJ2-3; maybe TRBD2 (7 bases). This CDR3 has 17 residues. Trimming shortened V by 7 bases and J by 6 bases, and 26 bases separated the two germline ends. Germline loops: CDR1 MNHNS, CDR2 SASEGT. The CDR3 nucleotides read TGTGCCAGCACTACTAGGGGGGCTAGCGGTTGGGTTGATACGCAGTATTTT. Its protein product is CASTTRGASGWVDTQYF.

Notes on this clonotype: The junction departs from the called germline gene at one end, perhaps through a read error. The chain recombines TRBV20-1 with TRBJ2-4, with D unclear. The CDR3 contains 17 residues. The V gene's germline CDR1 is DFQATT and CDR2 SNEGSKA (reference sequence). DNA for the CDR3: TGCAGTGCTCGAGAGACCGAGGAGTTGGGGACCAAAAACATTCAGTACTTC. It translates to CSARETEELGTKNIQYF.

This clonotype was found many times. The rearrangement uses TRBV29-1 and TRBJ2-1, with 9 bases identical to TRBD2. From germline, CDR1 is SQVTM and CDR2 ANQGSEA. CDR3 length: 14 residues. Trimming at V came to 4 bases and at J to 7 bases, leaving 8 bases not matched to a gene. CDR3 DNA: TGCAGCGTTGTGCCTAGCGGGACTTCGAATGAGCAGTTCTTC. Protein sequence: CSVVPSGTSNEQFF.

This clonotype was seen only a few times. J is TRBJ2-7 and V is TRBV5-1; D may be TRBD1 or TRBD2 (5 bases each). Per the germline V gene, CDR1 is SGHRS and CDR2 is YFSETQ. V was clipped by 0 bases and J by 4 bases, with 17 bases between them. CDR3 length: 16 amino acids. The CDR3 protein is CASSLGTGTASYEQYF. The CDR3 DNA reads as TGCGCCAGCAGCTTGGGGACCGGGACGGCTTCTTACGAGCAGTACTTC.

The V gene is TRBV19, the J gene TRBJ2-7; D might be TRBD1 (6 bases). The CDR3 is made up of 13 amino acids. CDR1 is LNHDA, CDR2 SQIVND, per germline (reference sequence). V lost 5 bases to trimming and J lost 2 bases, with 10 bases between them. CDR3 in amino acids: CASSVGAPYEQYF. DNA for the CDR3: TGTGCCAGTAGTGTGGGGGCACCCTACGAGCAGTACTTC.

The chain carries TRBV12-3 or TRBV12-4 and TRBJ2-3; D tentatively fits TRBD1 or TRBD2 (5 bases each). The V and J ends lost 9 bases and 2 bases respectively, with 15 bases between them. The CDR3 covers 14 residues. CDR3 protein: CASTTAVFTDTQYF. Here the CDR3 DNA reads TGTGCCAGTACGACAGCGGTCTTCACAGATACGCAGTATTTT.

The rearrangement uses TRBV4-2 and TRBJ2-3, with D unresolved. Germline V gives CDR1 LGHNA, CDR2 YNFKEQ. The V gene lost 7 bases and the J gene lost 0 bases, with 17 bases spanning the gap. The CDR3 has 16 residues. CDR3 sequence (DNA): TGTGCCAGCAAATTATCGAGCACCCTGAGCACAGATACGCAGTATTTT. Translating gives CASKLSSTLSTDTQYF.

The genes are TRBV7-9 and TRBJ1-4; D perhaps matches TRBD1 (6 bases). The CDR3 is 15 amino acids. The V gene's germline CDR1 is SEHNR and CDR2 FQNEAQ (reference sequence). V lost 5 bases, J lost 8 bases, and 18 bases lay in between. CDR3 nucleotides: TGTGCCAGCAGCCCGACCCAGGGGATCGGGGAAAAACTGTTTTTT. Its translation: CASSPTQGIGEKLFF.

The gene calls are TRBV4-3 and TRBJ2-2; D is unclear. The CDR3 is 14 amino acids. Germline CDR1 LGHNA, CDR2 YSLEER. V lost 0 bases, J lost 4 bases, and 6 bases lay in between. As DNA, the CDR3 is TGCGCCAGCAGCCAAGATGAATCCACCGGGGAGCTGTTTTTT. Residues: CASSQDESTGELFF.

The chain couples TRBV5-1 to TRBJ2-1, with 7 bases matching TRBD2. Germline V gene lookup returns CDR1 SGHRS and CDR2 YFSETQ. The CDR3 contains 15 residues. V shed 4 bases and J 4 bases; nucleotides not matched to a gene: 8. CDR3 DNA sequence: TGCGCCAGCAGCCGGGGAGGGACTACGTACAATGAGCAGTTCTTC. Amino acids: CASSRGGTTYNEQFF.

The chain joins TRBV9 to TRBJ1-1; D is undetermined. The CDR3 totals 15 residues. CDR1 is SGDLS, CDR2 YYNGEE, per germline. V lost 3 bases and J lost 7, with 19 bases in between. The chain's CDR3 is CASSARPDSTDEAFF. The CDR3 coding sequence is TGTGCCAGCAGCGCACGACCCGATAGTACAGATGAAGCTTTCTTT.

In this sample, this clonotype turned up a few times. The V and J genes are TRBV27 and TRBJ1-1, with D tentatively TRBD1 (5 bases). CDR1 MNHEY and CDR2 SMNVEV come from the germline V gene (reference sequence). V was cut by 5 bases and J by 0 bases, with 10 bases left in between. This CDR3 comprises 14 residues. This CDR3 is CASSPWGVNTEAFF. The CDR3 bases are TGTGCCAGCAGTCCATGGGGGGTGAACACTGAAGCTTTCTTT.

This clonotype was seen only a few times. V and J are TRBV15 and TRBJ1-1; the D is unclear. The V end lost 0 bases, the J end lost 4 bases, and 9 bases lay between the germline ends. Germline CDR1 LNHNV, CDR2 YYDKDF (reference sequence). This CDR3 has 14 amino acids. CDR3 in amino acids: CATSREGKGTEAFF. CDR3 DNA: TGTGCCACCAGCAGAGAAGGGAAAGGCACTGAAGCTTTCTTT.

This clonotype was picked up many times. The V and J genes are TRBV6-5 and TRBJ1-6; 10 bases match TRBD1. Germline assignment: CDR1 MNHEY and CDR2 SVGAGI. CDR3 length equals 15 residues. Trimming took 4 bases from V and 6 from J; bases not matched to a gene: 3. DNA for the CDR3: TGTGCCAGCAGTTTGACAGGGGGCCTTAATTCACCCCTCCACTTT. It is translated as CASSLTGGLNSPLHF.

This clonotype has a handful of counts. The CDR3 nucleotides are TGTGCCAGCAGCACCCTGGGACAGCTCAACACCGGGGAGCTGTTTTTT. It is translated as CASSTLGQLNTGELFF. V is TRBV13 and J is TRBJ2-2; TRBD1 aligns across 7 bases. V was pared by 5 bases and J by 2 bases, with 8 bases of the junction left unmatched. The CDR3 loop spans 16 amino acids. The germline CDR1 and CDR2 sequences are PRHDT and FYEKMQ (reference sequence).

The chain joins TRBV3-1 to TRBJ2-1; D is undetermined. CDR1 and CDR2 from the germline V gene are LGHDT and YNNKEL (reference sequence). The CDR3 extends over 14 amino acids. V was clipped by 4 bases and J by 6 bases, with 13 bases between them. CDR3 in DNA: TGTGCCAGCAGCCCATCGCAGGTGTCCAATGAGCAGTTCTTC. Translation gives CASSPSQVSNEQFF.

The V and J genes are TRBV20-1 and TRBJ1-6, with 9 nucleotides matching TRBD1. The CDR3 runs 17 residues. Germline V gene lookup returns CDR1 DFQATT and CDR2 SNEGSKA (reference sequence). The V gene end was trimmed by 5 bases and the J gene end by 7 bases; junction bases not matched to a gene: 15. Here the CDR3 DNA reads TGCAGTGCTCCATATACCACAGGGGGCAGAATGAATTCACCCCTCCACTTT. This translates into CSAPYTTGGRMNSPLHF.

V and J are TRBV7-3 and TRBJ2-1, with TRBD2 identical over 12 bases. V was clipped by 4 bases and J by 6 bases; unmatched bases: 7. Germline-derived CDR1 and CDR2 are SGHTA and FQGTGA. CDR3 size: 16 residues. The CDR3 loop is CASSSQRLAGVNEQFF. The DNA for the CDR3 is TGTGCCAGCAGCTCCCAACGACTAGCGGGAGTCAATGAGCAGTTCTTC. Combining the CDR3 with reference TRBV7-3 and TRBJ2-1 gives the whole variable domain GAGVSQTPSNKVTEKGKYVELRCDPISGHTALYWYRQSLGQGPEFLIYFQGTGAADDSGLPNDRFFAVRPEGSVSTLKIQRTERGDSAVYLCASSSQRLAGVNEQFFGPGTRLTVL.

This clonotype has a handful of counts. The V and J genes are TRBV20-1 and TRBJ2-3, with TRBD1 matching over 9 bases. CDR1 and CDR2 (germline): DFQATT, SNEGSKA (reference sequence). There are 14 residues in the CDR3. The J segment lost 10 bases and the V segment lost 6 bases, leaving 14 bases of the junction unmatched. CDR3 sequence: CSARDRVRGVSQYF. CDR3 coding DNA: TGCAGTGCGAGGGACAGGGTCCGAGGAGTGTCGCAGTATTTT.

This clonotype has more than one count but fewer than ten. This chain connects TRBV2 to TRBJ1-1, with 12 bases lining up with TRBD1. The CDR3 has 13 residues. J was trimmed by 4 bases and V by 8 bases; bases with no gene match: 2. Germline CDR1 is SNHLY and CDR2 is FYNNEI. DNA for the CDR3: TGTGCCAGCGGGACAGGGGGCTTCACTGAAGCTTTCTTT. Translation: CASGTGGFTEAFF. Full variable domain (remainder filled in from reference TRBV2 and TRBJ1-1): EPEVTQTPSHQVTQMGQEVILRCVPISNHLYFYWYRQILGQKVEFLVSFYNNEISEKSEIFDDQFSVERPDGSNFTLKIRSTKLEDSAMYFCASGTGGFTEAFFGQGTRLTVV.

The chain carries TRBV27 and TRBJ1-1, with a possible D match to TRBD1 (5 bases). Germline CDR1 and CDR2: MNHEY and SMNVEV (reference sequence). V was trimmed by 3 bases and J by 4 bases, leaving 15 bases between them. The CDR3 has 15 amino acids. CDR3 nucleotide sequence: TGTGCCAGCAGTTTGGGGACCGACCCGGCCACTGAAGCTTTCTTT. It encodes CASSLGTDPATEAFF.

Comment on this clonotype: A single base separates this from a much larger clone, so it may be a read error. The chain uses TRBV7-2 and TRBJ1-5, with a weak D call TRBD1 (6 bases). V lost 1 base and J 3 bases, leaving 10 bases between the germline ends. This CDR3 comprises 15 residues. Germline values: CDR1 SGHTA, CDR2 FQGNSA. The CDR3 sequence: CASSLEAGANQPQHF. CDR3 bases: TGTGCCAGCAGCTTAGAGGCAGGGGCCAATCAGCCCCAGCATTTT.